Following are 20 T cell receptor beta chains from one sample sequenced in a study of blood T cells in healthy people across ages. Primers used in a second PCR of about 6 to 11 cycles were a sample-barcoded 5' primer and a J-beta primer mix. TCRdb re-analysed the 5' RACE reads in MiXCR, keeping a single row per CDR3 protein. Of some 290,000 distinct CDR3 sequences listed, about 25% were seen once; the top ten hold over 25%. Sequenced input: blood. Every receptor here comes from an older woman in good health.

This chain links TRBV20-1 with TRBJ2-4; D call uncertain. Germline loops: CDR1 DFQATT, CDR2 SNEGSKA (reference sequence). This CDR3 comprises 15 residues. V lost 5 bases and J 1 base, leaving 15 bases between the germline ends. The CDR3 coding sequence is TGCAGTGCTCCGAAAGGGCAAGGGGCCAAAAACATTCAGTACTTC. Its protein product is CSAPKGQGAKNIQYF.

V and J are TRBV28 and TRBJ1-2; D unclear. V shed 1 base and J shed 4 bases, with 10 bases lying between them. This CDR3 is built from 14 residues. The germline V gene has CDR1 MDHEN and CDR2 SYDVKM. In DNA, the CDR3 is TGTGCCAGCAGTTTATTCGCGCCTGGCTATGGCTACACCTTC. This codes for CASSLFAPGYGYTF.

This chain links TRBV28 with TRBJ2-5; tentatively, D is TRBD2 (7 bases). The end of the DNA is better explained by TRBJ2-7, so the J call may be wrong. CDR1 and CDR2 (germline): MDHEN, SYDVKM. This CDR3 is built from 16 residues. The CDR3 DNA sequence: TGTGCCAGCAGTGGGGGGGGCGCCGGAGAGGCCTACGAGCAGTACTTC. Translation: CASSGGGAGEAYEQYF.

This clonotype was picked up many times. J is TRBJ2-1 and V is TRBV29-1; 9 bases align to TRBD2. This CDR3 contains 14 residues. The germline V gene has CDR1 SQVTM and CDR2 ANQGSEA. The V gene end was trimmed by 7 bases and the J gene end by 7 bases; junction bases not matched to a gene: 11. The CDR3 sequence: CSAHRAGGLNEQFF. The CDR3 DNA is TGCAGCGCCCACAGGGCGGGAGGGCTGAATGAGCAGTTCTTC.

The genes are TRBV10-3 and TRBJ2-5; D remains unclear. The J call may be faulty, since TRBJ2-7 better matches the DNA end. The CDR3 runs 15 residues. Germline loops: CDR1 ENHRY, CDR2 SYGVKD. The CDR3 here is CAISESTARFDEQYF. The CDR3 DNA reads TGTGCCATCAGTGAGTCAACGGCCCGTTTTGACGAGCAGTACTTC.

The V call is TRBV7-9, the J call TRBJ2-1, with D unclear. V lost 9 bases, J lost 1 base, and 16 bases lay in between. The germline V gene encodes CDR1 SEHNR and CDR2 FQNEAQ (reference sequence). This CDR3 region has 15 residues. The CDR3 DNA reads TGTGCCAGTCAGCCGCGACTCTTTTCCTACAATGAGCAGTTCTTC. Encoded protein: CASQPRLFSYNEQFF.

The chain recombines TRBV28 with TRBJ2-5; 8 bases align to TRBD2. The end of the DNA is better explained by TRBJ2-1, so the J call may be wrong. CDR3 length: 15 residues. Germline loops: CDR1 MDHEN, CDR2 SYDVKM. CDR3 sequence reads: CASSFPGGAVYEQFF. The CDR3 DNA reads TGTGCCAGCAGTTTCCCCGGGGGGGCCGTCTATGAGCAGTTCTTC.

CDR3 sequence reads: CSVGPGGRTYNEQFF. The DNA of the CDR3 is TGCAGCGTGGGGCCTGGCGGGAGGACCTACAATGAGCAGTTCTTC. V is TRBV29-1 and J is TRBJ2-1, with 8 bases lining up with TRBD2. V trimming: 6 bases; J trimming: 2 bases; junction bases outside the gene matches: 9. Looked up from germline, CDR1 is SQVTM and CDR2 is ANQGSEA. The CDR3 length is 15 residues.

The rearrangement uses TRBV7-2 and TRBJ2-5; maybe TRBD2 (6 bases). Germline V gives CDR1 SGHTA, CDR2 FQGNSA. V was shortened by 1 base and J by 5 bases, with 14 bases between the two germline ends. The CDR3 contains 15 residues. CDR3 nucleotides: TGTGCCAGCAGCTTAGTTCTCTCCAGCGGGGAGACCCAGTACTTC. This gives the protein CASSLVLSSGETQYF.

V usage is TRBV28 and J usage is TRBJ2-5, with a weak D call TRBD2 (6 bases). The DNA end is a closer match to TRBJ2-7, so the J assignment may be wrong. Germline V gene data show CDR1 as MDHEN and CDR2 as SYDVKM. The CDR3 length is 18 residues. The CDR3 spells CASTSPGRGWGVTYEQYF. CDR3 sequence (DNA): TGTGCCAGCACCTCACCGGGACGGGGATGGGGGGTGACCTACGAGCAGTACTTC.

In this sample, this clonotype turned up many times. The chain employs TRBV4-1 and TRBJ1-3; TRBD1 matches at 11 bases. Germline loops: CDR1 MGHRA, CDR2 YSYEKL. The V and J ends lost 5 bases and 2 bases, in that order; junction bases with no gene match: 11. The CDR3 sequence is 18 residues long. The CDR3 protein is CASSAWTGGESTGNTIYF. Written as DNA, the CDR3 is TGCGCCAGCAGCGCCTGGACAGGGGGCGAGTCTACTGGAAACACCATATATTTT.

This clonotype was detected a few times. The rearrangement uses TRBV29-1 and TRBJ2-5; 8 bases are shared with TRBD1. This CDR3 region has 15 residues. From germline, CDR1 is SQVTM and CDR2 ANQGSEA. With V trimmed by 6 bases and J by 5 bases, 14 bases remained unmatched. The DNA of the CDR3 is TGCAGCGTAAAGCCCGAGACAGGGGCTTACGAGACCCAGTACTTC. Residues: CSVKPETGAYETQYF. The whole variable domain, filled in from reference TRBV29-1 and TRBJ2-5, reads SAVISQKPSRDICQRGTSLTIQCQVDSQVTMMFWYRQQPGQSLTLIATANQGSEATYESGFVIDKFPISRPNLTFSTLTVSNMSPEDSSIYLCSVKPETGAYETQYFGPGTRLLVL.

This clonotype occurred a few times. V usage is TRBV5-1 and J usage is TRBJ2-5, with 9 bases aligning to TRBD1. The V segment lost 2 bases and the J segment 3 bases; nucleotides outside the gene matches: 2. Germline V gene sequence: CDR1 SGHRS, CDR2 YFSETQ. The CDR3 loop spans 14 amino acids. The CDR3 spells CASSFRDREETQYF. CDR3 sequence (DNA): TGCGCCAGCAGCTTCCGGGACAGGGAAGAGACCCAGTACTTC.

This clonotype was detected once. This chain joins TRBV7-2 and TRBJ1-1; 9 nucleotides line up with TRBD1. From germline, CDR1 is SGHTA and CDR2 FQGNSA. With 3 bases clipped from V and 5 bases from J, the junction kept 4 bases outside the gene matches. CDR3 length: 14 residues. The CDR3 DNA sequence: TGTGCCAGCAGCTTTGACAGGGGGGGGACTGAAGCTTTCTTT. This gives the protein CASSFDRGGTEAFF.

In this sample, this clonotype turned up a few times. The rearrangement joins TRBV7-3 to TRBJ1-4, with 7 bases lining up with TRBD1. J was trimmed by 7 bases and V by 0 bases; bases with no gene match: 5. Looked up from germline, CDR1 is SGHTA and CDR2 is FQGTGA. This CDR3 region has 15 residues. The CDR3 region is CASSLTAGGGEKLFF. For the CDR3, the DNA is TGTGCCAGCAGCTTAACCGCAGGGGGTGGTGAAAAACTGTTTTTT.

This chain links TRBV7-9 with TRBJ2-5; D not certain. V was cut by 2 bases and J by 5 bases, with 18 bases left in between. The CDR3 extends over 16 amino acids. Germline V gene data show CDR1 as SEHNR and CDR2 as FQNEAQ (reference sequence). The CDR3 is CASSLFKKGTEETQYF. The CDR3 nucleotides are TGTGCCAGCAGCTTATTCAAAAAGGGCACCGAGGAGACCCAGTACTTC.

The chain uses TRBV7-6 and TRBJ2-1; 8 bases match TRBD1. Trimming removed 5 bases from V and 1 base from J; junction bases left unmatched: 7. Germline CDR1 SGHVS, CDR2 FNYEAQ. The CDR3 extends over 16 amino acids. CDR3 in amino acids: CASSPQGAISYNEQFF. CDR3 in DNA: TGTGCCAGCAGCCCCCAGGGGGCGATTTCCTACAATGAGCAGTTCTTC.

The V gene is TRBV4-3, the J gene TRBJ2-4; D gene ambiguous. Germline V gene data show CDR1 as LGHNA and CDR2 as YSLEER. V was shortened by 1 base and J by 8 bases, with 15 bases between the two germline ends. The CDR3 runs 15 residues. The CDR3 protein is CASSQGAGLMDIQYF. The CDR3 DNA reads TGCGCCAGCAGCCAAGGGGCAGGATTGATGGACATTCAGTACTTC.

V usage is TRBV11-3 and J usage is TRBJ1-1; perhaps TRBD1 as D (6 bases). The CDR3 spans 13 residues. Looked up from germline, CDR1 is SGHNT and CDR2 is YENEEA. Trimming took 5 bases from V and 4 from J, leaving 11 bases between them. CDR3 in amino acids: CASSATGFTEAFF. The CDR3 region has the DNA TGTGCCAGCAGCGCTACAGGGTTCACTGAAGCTTTCTTT.

There are a few counts of this clonotype. The J gene is TRBJ1-5, the V gene TRBV20-1; perhaps TRBD1 as D (5 bases). This CDR3 is 13 amino acids long. The germline CDR1 and CDR2 sequences are DFQATT and SNEGSKA (reference sequence). V gave up 8 bases and J gave up 0 bases, with 11 bases separating them. CDR3 nucleotide sequence: TGCAGTCTAGGGGATCATAGCAATCAGCCCCAGCATTTT. It codes for CSLGDHSNQPQHF.